The clone carrying this T cell receptor (beta chain) was counted many times. Antigen specificity is unknown. The sample belongs to a study of identical twins. Study findings and constraints: Twins shared beta out-of-frame sequences in excess, but this excess was weaker. The study drew conclusions from cross-sectional statistical analysis, not from following the same donors.

Template switching added a universal primer site; cDNA carried unique molecular identifiers. TCRdb reprocessed the 5' RACE reads via MiXCR and lists one record per CDR3 protein. The sample contains hundreds of thousands of distinct CDR3 sequences, 8.5% to 9.5% of which appear only once. Germline V gives CDR1 SGHVS, CDR2 FNYEAQ. V lost 0 bases, J lost 2 bases, and 11 bases lay in between. The CDR3 contains 16 residues. This sample also appeared in a second study, on yellow fever vaccine responses in identical twins.

The V gene is TRBV7-6, the J gene TRBJ1-5; D is uncertain. This receptor was identified in a woman aged 18-29 years in good health. The sequencing input was PBMCs. DNA of the CDR3: TGTGCCAGCAGCTTAGCTCTGGGAGGCGGCAATCAGCCCCAGCATTTT. Its protein is CASSLALGGGNQPQHF.